These T cell receptor beta chains were read from a single sample in a study of T cell responses to AZD1222 COVID-19 vaccine. Here immunoSEQ multiplex PCR was the method, and the copy in TCRdb shows in-frame clones only, minus some. The sample includes tens of thousands of clones, around 82% of them seen just once. The sample here was peripheral blood, taken 28 days after the second AZD1222 dose. The receptors were sampled from an adult who received the AZD1222 COVID-19 vaccine. Both conserved end residues are part of each CDR3. Each record gives: V gene, J gene, CDR3 protein.

>TRBV28|TRBJ2-3
CASSLNKVTDTQYF
>TRBV7-8|TRBJ2-3
CASSLAILAGGATDTQYF
>TRBV2|TRBJ1-5
CASMGNRGQPQHF
>TRBV30|TRBJ2-2
CAWSTGQGRHTGELFF
>TRBV28|TRBJ2-3
CASSQGGESDTQYF
>TRBV28|TRBJ1-2
CASSRTGSQPNYGYTF
>TRBV7-3|TRBJ2-3
CASSLTYTDTQYF
>TRBV7-8|TRBJ1-6
CASSFFQGGGNSPLHF
>TRBV28|TRBJ1-1
CASSLEKGEAFF
>TRBV19|TRBJ2-3
CASRVRGGTDTQYF
>TRBV7-8|TRBJ1-3
CASSLFSGLSSGNTIYF
>TRBV11-2|TRBJ1-1
CASSANRGSTEAFF
>TRBV9|TRBJ2-1
CASSVGSTYNEQFF
>TRBV4-2|TRBJ1-2
CASSPPLGADGYTF